This entry lists 15 T cell receptor beta chains sequenced from one sample in a study of patients and donors after allogeneic stem cell transplantation. TCRdb called the RT-PCR reads again in MiXCR, with one record for every CDR3 protein. The data hold tens of thousands of distinct CDR3 sequences, with about 37% observed a single time. Sequencing was carried out using blood, either unsorted or a sorted T cell fraction (not recorded which). The receptors here all came from a human donor who was either an allogeneic HSCT recipient or a stem cell or donor lymphocyte infusion donor (not recorded which). It is not recorded whose cells these are; they may come from a transplant donor.

The V call is TRBV21-1, the J call TRBJ1-5. TRBV21-1 is a documented pseudogene. The CDR3 runs to 15 residues. The CDR3 nucleotides read TGTGCCAGCAAGAGAAACCCACAAGGCAATCAGCCCCAGCATTTT. Protein product: CASKRNPQGNQPQHF.

There are many counts of this clonotype. This chain connects TRBV5-1 to TRBJ1-1, with D possibly TRBD1 on 5 matching bases. Per germline, CDR1 SGHRS and CDR2 YFSETQ. The CDR3 spans 13 residues. V was cut by 4 bases and J by 1 base, with 8 bases left in between. The CDR3 DNA follows: TGCGCCAGCAGCCCCGGGGCGAACACTGAAGCTTTCTTT. This sequence encodes CASSPGANTEAFF. The full variable domain, with the rest looked up from reference TRBV5-1 and TRBJ1-1, is KAGVTQTPRYLIKTRGQQVTLSCSPISGHRSVSWYQQTPGQGLQFLFEYFSETQRNKGNFPGRFSGRQFSNSRSEMNVSTLELGDSALYLCASSPGANTEAFFGQGTRLTVV.

This clonotype was counted between two and nine times. The V gene is TRBV12-3 or TRBV12-4, the J gene TRBJ2-1, with D maybe TRBD1 (6 bases). V was trimmed by 6 bases and J by 8 bases, leaving 11 bases between them. This CDR3 has 12 residues. This chain's CDR3 is CASRYSGDEQFF. CDR3 DNA sequence: TGTGCCAGCAGATACTCAGGGGATGAGCAGTTCTTC.

The chain recombines TRBV7-2 with TRBJ2-5, with D perhaps matching TRBD1 or TRBD2 (5 bases each). This CDR3 has 16 amino acids. The germline V gene encodes CDR1 SGHTA and CDR2 FQGNSA. Trimming pared 6 bases from V and 1 base from J, leaving 18 bases between. The CDR3 reads CASRHSGRRPQETQYF. The CDR3 DNA sequence: TGTGCCAGCAGACACTCGGGACGACGGCCCCAAGAGACCCAGTACTTC.

Judged by abundance, this clonotype is medium-sized. This chain links TRBV5-5 with TRBJ1-5; D ambiguous. Germline CDR1 is SGHKS and CDR2 is YYEKEE (reference sequence). V was cut by 0 bases and J by 8 bases, with 15 bases left in between. This CDR3 has 15 residues. This CDR3 reads CASSLGSGGWEPQHF. CDR3 sequence (DNA): TGTGCCAGCAGCTTGGGATCAGGAGGGTGGGAGCCCCAGCATTTT.

This clonotype has a handful of counts. The rearrangement joins TRBV7-6 to TRBJ1-1; D uncertain. CDR3 size: 14 residues. The V end lost 0 bases, the J end lost 3 bases, and 8 bases lay between the germline ends. Germline CDR1 SGHVS, CDR2 FNYEAQ. CDR3 coding DNA: TGTGCCAGCAGCTTAGCCCGGAAGGACACTGAAGCTTTCTTT. It yields the protein CASSLARKDTEAFF.

V gene TRBV7-8 combines with J gene TRBJ1-1; a possible D gene is TRBD1 (5 bases). There are 15 residues in the CDR3. CDR1 is SGHVS, CDR2 FQNEAQ, per germline. V dropped 1 base and J dropped 0 bases, with 9 bases sitting between them. CDR3 coding DNA: TGTGCCAGCAGCTTAGGAACGACAGTGAACACTGAAGCTTTCTTT. Translated: CASSLGTTVNTEAFF.

The J gene is TRBJ2-3, the V gene TRBV12-3 or TRBV12-4; 7 nucleotides agree with TRBD2. There are 16 residues in the CDR3. With 2 bases clipped from V and 6 bases from J, the junction kept 11 bases outside the gene matches. CDR3 in amino acids: CASSLLPLLASDTQYF. The CDR3 region has the DNA TGTGCCAGCAGTTTATTGCCCTTACTAGCGTCGGATACGCAGTATTTT.

In this sample, this clonotype turned up many times. The chain recombines TRBV20-1 with TRBJ1-1; D unclear. Germline V gene lookup returns CDR1 DFQATT and CDR2 SNEGSKA (reference sequence). The CDR3 contains 15 residues. Trimming cost V 2 bases and J 2 bases, with 15 bases left between them. The CDR3 region is CSARRTLLFNTEAFF. CDR3 sequence (DNA): TGCAGTGCTAGACGAACACTATTGTTCAACACTGAAGCTTTCTTT.

This sequence joins TRBV12-3 or TRBV12-4 and TRBJ1-4; 10 bases are shared with TRBD1. Trimming took 0 bases from V and 8 from J; bases not matched to a gene: 3. This CDR3 spans 15 amino acids. The CDR3 is CASSLAGTGEEKLFF. Here the CDR3 DNA reads TGTGCCAGCAGTTTAGCTGGGACAGGGGAAGAAAAACTGTTTTTT.

V gene TRBV4-3 combines with J gene TRBJ2-7, with D perhaps given as TRBD1 or TRBD2 (6 bases each). V gave up 1 base and J gave up 4 bases, with 14 bases separating them. Germline V CDR1 and CDR2: LGHNA, YSLEER. The CDR3 consists of 15 residues. The CDR3 loop reads CASSQADRTNYEQYF. CDR3 bases: TGCGCCAGCAGCCAAGCTGACAGGACTAATTACGAGCAGTACTTC.

The V and J genes are TRBV20-1 and TRBJ1-2; D might be TRBD1 (5 bases). Per the germline V gene, CDR1 is DFQATT and CDR2 is SNEGSKA (reference sequence). This CDR3 is built from 13 residues. Deletions cut 4 bases from V and 3 bases from J, with 12 bases between. CDR3 in DNA: TGCAGTGCTATTGGGGGGGACCACTATGGCTACACCTTC. It yields the protein CSAIGGDHYGYTF.

The V gene is TRBV6-6, the J gene TRBJ2-3; possibly TRBD2 for D (6 bases). The V end was cut by 0 bases, the J end by 1 base, with 8 bases between. Germline CDR1 reads MNHNY; CDR2 reads SVGAGI (reference sequence). This CDR3 has 15 amino acids. The CDR3 DNA sequence: TGTGCCAGCAGTTACTCGGGAGGCCGCACAGATACGCAGTATTTT. It encodes CASSYSGGRTDTQYF.

The chain employs TRBV7-6 and TRBJ2-7, with D perhaps TRBD1 (6 bases). Germline V gene sequence: CDR1 SGHVS, CDR2 FNYEAQ. The CDR3 runs to 15 residues. Trimming removed 5 bases from V and 4 bases from J, with 18 bases in between. For the CDR3, the DNA is TGTGCCAGCAGCCCTCTTCCGGACAGCCTATACGAGCAGTACTTC. This codes for CASSPLPDSLYEQYF.

This clonotype has a single count. The CDR3 DNA is TGTGCTAGTGGCCTTAGCGGGAGCCGGCTCTCCTACAATGAGCAGTTCTTC. Residues: CASGLSGSRLSYNEQFF. The chain uses TRBV12-5 and TRBJ2-1; 9 bases map to TRBD2. This CDR3 spans 17 amino acids. Germline-derived CDR1 and CDR2 are LGHNT and FRNRAP. V trimming: 6 bases; J trimming: 0 bases; junction bases outside the gene matches: 9.